The subject of this entry is one T cell receptor beta chain. The antigen is undetermined. These data are taken from a study of cytomegalovirus exposure and HLA in healthy donors. The overall study: A preliminary data release comprised around 90 million unique TCRs obtained from HLA-typed donors.

Findings and caveats of the study: Sequencing depth roughly uniform across donors was assumed in presence/absence analyses. It has been reported that TCR beta sequences accurately predicted the HLA-A and HLA-B alleles of most subjects.

Both 60 Vbeta primers and 13 Jbeta primers went into the PCR. TCRdb keeps only in-frame clones here, not all; method: immunoSEQ multiplex PCR. The sample shows 100,000 to 150,000 clones, around 73% of them seen only once. The J segment lost 4 bases and the V segment lost 5 bases, leaving 2 bases of the junction unmatched. Germline V gene sequence: CDR1 MNHNS, CDR2 SASEGT. The CDR3 consists of 13 residues. The receptor comes from a man aged 25-45 years in good health and CMV-seropositive. J is TRBJ2-1 and V is TRBV6-1, with 7 bases lining up with TRBD2. Sequenced input: PBMCs. CDR3 loop: CASSLAEYNEQFF. CDR3 in DNA: TGTGCCAGCAGTCTAGCGGAATACAATGAGCAGTTCTTC.